A selection of T cell receptor beta chains follows, all from one sample in a study of OX40 agonist ivuxolimab in advanced cancers. Sequenced by immunoSEQ multiplex PCR; TCRdb stores in-frame clones only, minus some. The data show roughly 98,000 clones, around 85% seen once. The sequences come from CD4+ or CD8+ T cells sorted from blood, collected in a trial of the OX40 agonist ivuxolimab. These receptor sequences come from an adult with an advanced solid tumor such as melanoma, head and neck, liver or kidney cancer. The CDR3 runs from the conserved cysteine through the conserved F or W.

TRBJ1-5 TRBV6-1 CASRSGTGANQPQHF
TRBJ2-7 TRBV4-2 CASSQDRYEQYF
TRBJ2-7 TRBV5-1 CASSPDRVAYEQYF
TRBJ2-5 TRBV4-3 CASSSSGKETQYF
TRBJ2-7 TRBV6-1 CASSVGTAAYEQYF
TRBJ1-5 TRBV30 CAWRGGAGQPQHF
TRBJ2-1 TRBV5-4 CASSLQNGAYAYNEQFF
TRBJ2-7 TRBV18 CASSLNAGAGEQYF
TRBJ2-3 TRBV5-6 CASSLRTGGTATQYF
TRBJ1-4 TRBV7-2 CASSLVSQGQGKLFF
TRBJ2-5 TRBV5-4 CASSLEAENQETQYF
TRBJ2-3 TRBV20-1 CSARTLNTQYF
TRBJ2-1 TRBV7-8 CASSSSREGEQFF
TRBJ1-1 TRBV5-8 CASSSFRGLNTEAFF
TRBJ2-1 TRBV28 CASKVVAGGWSYNEQFF
TRBJ2-1 TRBV9 CASSGNNEQFF
TRBJ2-3 TRBV29-1 CSVEVWGTSGTSTDTQYF
TRBJ2-5 TRBV25-1 CASSVGLAGANPQETQYF
TRBJ2-5 TRBV6-1 CASSPYGTQYF
TRBJ2-2 TRBV5-1 CASSIGLALTGELFF
TRBJ1-5 TRBV6-5 CASSLLYNQPQHF
TRBJ1-5 TRBV28 CASIPQGRGLNQPQHF
TRBJ1-2 TRBV6-1 CASSRTQNYGYTF
TRBJ2-3 TRBV12-5 CASGFGLRYTDTQYF
TRBJ2-4 TRBV4-1 CASSQELGVAKNIQYF
TRBJ2-3 TRBV4-3 CASSQGVGTDTQYF
TRBJ2-7 TRBV4-2 CASSQDNEYAYEQYF
TRBJ1-1 TRBV9 CASSVAGDTEAFF
TRBJ1-5 TRBV20-1 CSAREQSAQHF
TRBJ2-1 TRBV19 CASSISDRDKHNEQFF
TRBJ1-1 TRBV5-1 CASSSGILNTEAFF
TRBJ2-7 TRBV7-2 CASSVTLTGEQYF
TRBJ1-5 TRBV7-3 CASGDGPGQPQHF
TRBJ1-6 TRBV9 CASSVGTGGNSPLHF
TRBJ2-4 TRBV5-4 CASSFQGGAKNIQYF
TRBJ2-7 TRBV29-1 CSVGAGSYEQYF
TRBJ1-5 TRBV28 CASSRQKGSNQPQHF
TRBJ1-1 TRBV25-1 CASRGIAEAFF
TRBJ2-2 TRBV7-3 CASSPAGTTGELFF
TRBJ1-5 TRBV18 CASSPGQGNQPQHF
TRBJ2-7 TRBV19 CASRTRDGSYEQYF
TRBJ2-7 TRBV11-2 CASSFSLEGGNYEQYF
TRBJ2-1 TRBV29-1 CSVEGLGNEQFF
TRBJ1-1 TRBV7-9 CASSLAGVGEGTEAFF
TRBJ2-3 TRBV7-3 CASSARTGSTDTQYF
TRBJ1-6 TRBV11-2 CASTPFKGTGVNNSPLHF
TRBJ2-5 TRBV15 CATSRGDQETQYF
TRBJ2-7 TRBV2 CASSVDRGYEQYF
TRBJ2-7 TRBV19 CASSNREGYEQYF
TRBJ2-7 TRBV27 CASSLWPSGVGSYEQYF
TRBJ1-6 TRBV25-1 CASSEYRGINSPLHF
TRBJ2-3 TRBV27 CASSLFSGGHTDTQYF
TRBJ1-6 TRBV27 CASSPLTGGSPLHF
TRBJ2-1 TRBV28 CASSSGQGLHEQFF
TRBJ1-2 TRBV5-6 CASSQEGWYGYTF
TRBJ1-4 TRBV7-2 CASSLAPLTGRNEKLFF
TRBJ2-7 TRBV7-9 CASSYPGQGDVEQYF
TRBJ2-7 TRBV12-5 CASGLGQGGNEQYF
TRBJ2-7 TRBV28 CASTQLAGGSEQYF